This is a list of T cell receptor beta chains from one sample in a study of T-cell memory formation after mild COVID-19. Via MiXCR, TCRdb re-called the 5' RACE reads, giving one row per CDR3 protein. The sample has hundreds of thousands of distinct CDR3 sequences, roughly 18% seen once. The sample consisted of PBMCs or a T cell subset sorted from them (not recorded which). The receptor source for this set is an adult woman who had mild COVID-19 (a few samples of this study predate the infection). Cell type and time point are not known. Both conserved end residues are trimmed from each CDR3.

V gene	J gene	CDR3 protein
TRBV20-1	TRBJ1-6	SAESPGQGGSPLH
TRBV4-3	TRBJ2-1	ASSQVYSGRGGEQF
TRBV6-5	TRBJ1-2	ASSSTRQGTNYGYT
TRBV12-3/TRBV12-4	TRBJ2-7	ASSPLSPGEQY
TRBV11-2	TRBJ1-3	ASSIDRGGGNTIY
TRBV7-9	TRBJ2-7	ASSLGSHYEQY
TRBV27	TRBJ2-7	ASSFDRRSEQY
TRBV29-1	TRBJ2-7	SVLQSQGARYEQY
TRBV9	TRBJ2-1	ASSAEDRSYNEQF
TRBV29-1	TRBJ1-5	SVGDRLEGQPQH
TRBV19	TRBJ2-7	ASSIGLINEQY
TRBV12-3/TRBV12-4	TRBJ2-3	ASIHPTSDTQY
TRBV7-8	TRBJ2-5	ASSLAQPVGETQY
TRBV20-1	TRBJ2-1	SARINPGLAYYNEQF
TRBV29-1	TRBJ2-5	SARHGIQETQY
TRBV7-8	TRBJ2-1	ASSPNLSAEQQF
TRBV7-9	TRBJ1-1	ASSDDRANTEAF
TRBV24-1	TRBJ2-5	ATSDAGRGQQETQY
TRBV12-3/TRBV12-4	TRBJ2-5	ASSFIGVQETQY
TRBV5-1	TRBJ1-2	ASSIGTTLRYGYT
TRBV19	TRBJ2-1	ASSILAGSNEQF
TRBV20-1	TRBJ2-7	SARDRDSFYEQY
TRBV12-3/TRBV12-4	TRBJ2-3	ASSFPTDSTDTQY
TRBV7-8	TRBJ2-5	ASSPTDRRGRGTQY
TRBV20-1	TRBJ1-1	STGPPSRNTEAF
TRBV7-2	TRBJ1-2	ASSLTRGNYGYT
TRBV7-3	TRBJ2-1	ASSFSRLAGSNEQF
TRBV27	TRBJ1-1	ASSFLGPGTEAF
TRBV23-1	TRBJ2-5	ASSQPPPRQSVQETQY
TRBV9	TRBJ2-7	ASSVVGNSYEQY
TRBV3-1	TRBJ1-2	ASSQGGQVGRGYT
TRBV4-2	TRBJ2-3	ASSQEEAGFPTDTQY
TRBV2	TRBJ1-5	ASSEDHQPQH
TRBV12-3/TRBV12-4	TRBJ2-2	ASSRLRGDTGELF
TRBV5-6	TRBJ1-3	ASSLGGSRHGNTIY
TRBV30	TRBJ2-7	AWSVQGAREQY
TRBV4-1	TRBJ2-2	ASSQELAGRVAGELF
TRBV6-5	TRBJ1-1	ASSYSITQGAEAF
TRBV20-1	TRBJ2-1	SIPRSGRGEQF
TRBV7-6	TRBJ1-5	ASSLALGRDQPQH
TRBV24-1	TRBJ2-1	ATSVSGISSYNEQF
TRBV6-5	TRBJ1-1	ASREFRVGTEAF
TRBV12-3/TRBV12-4	TRBJ2-3	ASKGPSVSTDTQY
TRBV4-2	TRBJ2-3	ASSPGLDRTDTQY
TRBV14	TRBJ2-6	ASSQKKDRRVSGANVLT
TRBV4-1	TRBJ2-1	ASSHAWTSGGANEQF
TRBV19	TRBJ2-1	ASRSREGTNEQF
TRBV7-2	TRBJ2-5	ASSLGPTQGIQETQY
TRBV30	TRBJ2-1	AWSIGFNEQF
TRBV12-3/TRBV12-4	TRBJ2-2	ASSLYGSGELF
TRBV7-2	TRBJ2-3	ASSVLGGASTDTQY
TRBV7-2	TRBJ2-1	ASSQFSGTSGTRYNEQF
TRBV4-2	TRBJ1-1	ASSPSIDRSEAF